This TCR beta chain is from a study of blood T cells in healthy people across ages. V lost 5 bases to trimming and J lost 5 bases, with 9 bases between them. CDR3 length: 13 amino acids. CDR1 is LNHDA, CDR2 SQIVND, per germline (reference sequence). Study-wide points: Long-lived and aged donors differed, with more naive CD4+ cells and higher diversity in the long-lived.

For this clonotype: What it binds is unknown.

Sample-barcoded 5' priming and a J-beta primer mix drove a second PCR of about 6 to 12 cycles. Each sample yielded at least 3 million CDR3-containing paired-end reads. Via MiXCR, TCRdb re-called the 5' RACE reads, giving one row per CDR3 protein. The sample records about 780,000 distinct CDR3 sequences, roughly 25% being singletons. The same sample was also used in a study of T cells of mothers and their children.

The material sequenced was blood. J is TRBJ2-2 and V is TRBV19, with D unclear. The sequence was collected from a boy between 10 and 17 years old in good health. The CDR3 nucleotides are TGTGCCAGTAGTTCATCAATAACCGGGGAGCTGTTTTTT. Translated, it gives CASSSSITGELFF.